This note documents a single TCR beta chain sequence. Its antigen remains unidentified. TCRdb re-called the reads with MiXCR, one entry per CDR3 protein. The sample consists of some 22,000 distinct CDR3 sequences, over 60% of them appearing once. Germline V gene data show CDR1 as SGDLS and CDR2 as YYNGEE. Germline trimming cut 5 bases from V and 5 bases from J; bases unmatched to any gene: 11. The CDR3 loop spans 15 amino acids. The data originate from a study of type 1 regulatory T cells. Study-wide context: This in vitro CD4 product, T-allo10, is enriched for Tr1 cells and alloantigen-specific.

This rearrangement joins TRBV9 to TRBJ2-5; 8 positions match TRBD2. This sequence was found in a human donor in good health. Specimen: cultured T cells, either the whole culture or a sorted T cell fraction (not recorded which). Subset described: Tr1-enriched cell product generated in vitro against host alloantigens. The chain's CDR3 is CASSPPGGRRETQYF. The DNA of the CDR3 is TGTGCCAGCAGTCCACCGGGGGGGCGACGGGAGACCCAGTACTTC.